This TCR beta chain was recovered during a study of shared clonotypes between healthy human individuals. Study-wide findings and caveats: The generation probabilities recorded for non-shared clonotypes fell below those of clonotypes shared by all four donors.

Recent vaccinations or acute infections were absent in the healthy HIV-negative adult donors. In CD8 memory, CD45RO+ cells were put together with CCR7-negative CD45RA+ TemRA cells. This CDR3 region has 15 residues. V lost 3 bases to trimming and J lost 4 bases, with 10 bases between them. The germline gives CDR1 MNHNS, CDR2 SASEGT. Note on this clone: Its antigen is unknown. The same CDR3 also results from other DNA sequences found in this sample.

The study ran the assay at deep level. Profiled with immunoSEQ multiplex PCR; TCRdb holds only in-frame clones, not every one. Of approximately 100,000 clones in the sample, about 70% are singletons; the top ten hold roughly 24%. V is TRBV6-1 and J is TRBJ2-6, with unresolved D. The specimen sequenced was memory CD8+ T cells sorted from blood. Specified subset: CD45RO+ cells pooled with CCR7-negative TemRA cells. The sequence was collected from a woman aged 30 to 39 in good health. The CDR3 sequence: CASSEDPSGANVLTF. The CDR3 nucleotides are TGTGCCAGCAGTGAGGACCCCTCGGGGGCCAACGTCCTGACTTTC.